This record covers a single T cell receptor (beta chain). cDNA serving as the sequencing template came from extracted, reverse transcribed RNA. Profiling relied on immunoSEQ multiplex PCR, and the TCRdb table lists in-frame clones only, not all of them. The data hold around 300,000 clones, with 60% observed a single time. This entry belongs to a study of CD8+ T cells in alopecia areata. About the research overall: The drug, oral tofacitinib, was given to treated patients at 5 to 10 mg twice daily.

Documented treatment: oral pan-JAK inhibitor, 5-10 mg twice daily. Sequencing was performed on CD4+ T cells sorted from blood, taken between weeks 51 and 54, from a patient treated with tofacitinib. The clonotype was recovered from a human donor with alopecia areata.

CDR3: CAWKLRGLKNEQFF. The CDR3 nucleotides read TGTGCCTGGAAATTAAGGGGATTGAAGAATGAGCAGTTCTTC. This chain links TRBV30 with TRBJ2-1; perhaps TRBD1 as D (5 bases). V shed 4 bases and J shed 7 bases, with 17 bases lying between them. The CDR3 runs 14 residues. CDR1 is GTSNPN and CDR2 is SVGIG in the germline V gene (reference sequence).